Listed here are 16 T cell receptor beta chains from one sample, sequenced in a study of T cell responses to AZD1222 COVID-19 vaccine. The method was immunoSEQ multiplex PCR; TCRdb's version includes in-frame clones alone and lacks a portion of them. Of more than 150,000 clones in the sample, approximately 92% were seen once. The sample here was peripheral blood, taken on day 0 of AZD1222 vaccination. Every receptor here comes from an adult in good health.

V is TRBV28 and J is TRBJ2-5; 7 bases fit TRBD1. Germline-derived CDR1 and CDR2 are MDHEN and SYDVKM. This CDR3 region has 15 residues. The J segment lost 7 bases and the V segment lost 2 bases, leaving 10 bases of the junction unmatched. The CDR3 spells CASSLGTRGPTTQYF. The CDR3 DNA follows: TGTGCCAGCAGTTTAGGGACGAGGGGGCCTACGACCCAGTACTTC. The full variable domain, completed using reference TRBV28 and TRBJ2-5, is DVKVTQSSRYLVKRTGEKVFLECVQDMDHENMFWYRQDPGLGLRLIYFSYDVKMKEKGDIPEGYSVSREKKERFSLILESASTNQTSMYLCASSLGTRGPTTQYFGPGTRLLVL.

The CDR3 sequence: CASSIVQYQPQHF. In DNA form, the CDR3 reads TGTGCCAGTAGTATAGTACAGTATCAGCCCCAGCATTTT. The chain employs TRBV19 and TRBJ1-5; D not certain. V lost 1 base, J lost 5 bases, and 6 bases lay in between. The CDR3 spans 13 residues. CDR1 is LNHDA and CDR2 is SQIVND in the germline V gene (reference sequence). The full variable domain, rest sourced from reference TRBV19 and TRBJ1-5, is DGGITQSPKYLFRKEGQNVTLSCEQNLNHDAMYWYRQDPGQGLRLIYYSQIVNDFQKGDIAEGYSVSREKKESFPLTVTSAQKNPTAFYLCASSIVQYQPQHFGDGTRLSIL.

This clone was recorded only once. This sequence joins TRBV29-1 and TRBJ2-6, with D maybe TRBD1 (5 bases). Germline V lookup: CDR1 SQVTM, CDR2 ANQGSEA. CDR3 size: 15 residues. The CDR3 nucleotides are TGCGCGTTTGGCAGGACAAACTCTGGGGCCAACGTCCTGACTTTC. Its translation: CAFGRTNSGANVLTF.

The chain employs TRBV6-5 and TRBJ2-3; no clear D. CDR1 and CDR2 (germline): MNHEY, SVGAGI. The CDR3 runs 16 residues. V lost 4 bases and J lost 6, with 20 bases in between. The CDR3 protein is CASSSPGRLRVDTQYF. The DNA for the CDR3 is TGTGCCAGCAGTTCACCTGGGCGGCTGCGCGTCGATACGCAGTATTTT.

This clone appeared once. The chain is built from TRBV5-5 and TRBJ1-2, with TRBD1 matching over 10 bases. The CDR3 covers 15 residues. Germline CDR1 SGHKS, CDR2 YYEKEE (reference sequence). J was trimmed by 5 bases and V by 5 bases; bases with no gene match: 9. DNA for the CDR3: TGTGCCAGCAGACCTTCGGGACAGGGGAAATATGGCTACACCTTC. Amino acids: CASRPSGQGKYGYTF.

V gene TRBV6-6 combines with J gene TRBJ1-6; D is perhaps TRBD1 (5 bases). The length of the CDR3 is 16 residues. Between the trimmed V and J ends, which lost 0 bases and 7 bases, there was a span of 13 bases. In germline, CDR1 is MNHNY, CDR2 SVGAGI (reference sequence). CDR3: CASSYSTGGTNSPLHF. CDR3 coding DNA: TGTGCCAGCAGTTACTCGACGGGGGGGACCAATTCACCCCTCCACTTT.

The chain is built from TRBV29-1 and TRBJ1-1; D remains ambiguous. The germline gives CDR1 SQVTM, CDR2 ANQGSEA. The V gene lost 1 base and the J gene lost 6 bases, with 15 bases spanning the gap. The CDR3 covers 14 residues. CDR3 sequence (DNA): TGCAGCGTTGAAGGCCCTATCGGGTCCGCTGAAGCTTTCTTT. Translated, it gives CSVEGPIGSAEAFF.

The J gene is TRBJ2-2, the V gene TRBV5-4; TRBD1 matches at 7 bases. The V segment lost 4 bases and the J segment 7 bases; nucleotides outside the gene matches: 10. The CDR3 spans 15 residues. Germline V gene sequence: CDR1 SGHNT, CDR2 YYREEE (reference sequence). CDR3 residues: CASSPRGSIIGELFF. The CDR3 DNA follows: TGTGCCAGCAGCCCCAGGGGGAGTATAATCGGGGAGCTGTTTTTT.

The rearrangement uses TRBV13 and TRBJ2-3, with 7 nucleotides matching TRBD2. The V gene end was trimmed by 5 bases and the J gene end by 3 bases; junction bases not matched to a gene: 17. CDR1 and CDR2 (germline): PRHDT, FYEKMQ (reference sequence). This CDR3 has 18 residues. The CDR3 coding sequence is TGTGCCAGCAGCCCCGTCGTTGGAGGCGGGAGAGGAACAGATACGCAGTATTTT. This codes for CASSPVVGGGRGTDTQYF.

There are a few counts of this clone. This chain links TRBV18 with TRBJ1-1; 7 positions agree with TRBD1. From germline, CDR1 is KGHSH and CDR2 LQKENI. The CDR3 loop spans 14 amino acids. V was pared by 2 bases and J by 1 base, with 1 base of the junction left unmatched. This CDR3 reads CASSPGQANTEAFF. CDR3 nucleotide sequence: TGTGCCAGCTCACCAGGACAGGCGAACACTGAAGCTTTCTTT.

The chain combines TRBV18 with TRBJ1-1; no reliable D call. CDR1 and CDR2 (germline): KGHSH, LQKENI. Trimming removed 3 bases at V and 5 bases at J, with 10 bases between. CDR3 length equals 13 residues. CDR3 sequence: CASSPDGRTEAFF. CDR3 nucleotides: TGTGCCAGCTCACCTGACGGCAGGACTGAAGCTTTCTTT. The full variable domain, its missing parts supplied by reference TRBV18 and TRBJ1-1, is NAGVMQNPRHLVRRRGQEARLRCSPMKGHSHVYWYRQLPEEGLKFMVYLQKENIIDESGMPKERFSAEFPKEGPSILRIQQVVRGDSAAYFCASSPDGRTEAFFGQGTRLTVV.

V usage is TRBV18 and J usage is TRBJ1-3; D is perhaps TRBD1 (6 bases). CDR3 size: 14 residues. Germline values: CDR1 KGHSH, CDR2 LQKENI. Trimming shortened V by 4 bases and J by 2 bases, and 9 bases separated the two germline ends. CDR3 DNA: TGTGCCAGCTCACGGGACATTACTGGAAACACCATATATTTT. Its protein product is CASSRDITGNTIYF.

This clone came up once. The chain couples TRBV27 to TRBJ1-2; no clear D gene. Per germline, CDR1 MNHEY and CDR2 SMNVEV (reference sequence). V lost 2 bases to trimming and J lost 5 bases, with 15 bases between them. This CDR3 contains 15 residues. The CDR3 DNA is TGTGCCAGCAGTTTAAGACCAGGAGGGCAATATGGCTACACCTTC. This encodes CASSLRPGGQYGYTF.

V gene TRBV24-1 combines with J gene TRBJ1-5; the D is unclear. CDR3 length: 17 amino acids. Between the trimmed V and J ends, which lost 3 bases and 3 bases, there was a span of 17 bases. Germline CDR1 is KGHDR and CDR2 is SFDVKD. CDR3 DNA: TGTGCCACCAGTGATCCCCCGCGGGAGGGAGACAATCAGCCCCAGCATTTT. Its translation is CATSDPPREGDNQPQHF.

The gene calls are TRBV7-3 and TRBJ1-1, with 7 bases that match TRBD1. This CDR3 comprises 17 residues. Trimming cost V 1 base and J 1 base; bases outside gene matches: 9. The V gene's germline CDR1 is SGHTA and CDR2 FQGTGA. For the CDR3, the DNA is TGTGCCAGCAGCTTAAATCCCAACAGGGGAACGAACACTGAAGCTTTCTTT. Its translation: CASSLNPNRGTNTEAFF. Full variable domain (rest looked up from reference TRBV7-3 and TRBJ1-1): GAGVSQTPSNKVTEKGKYVELRCDPISGHTALYWYRQSLGQGPEFLIYFQGTGAADDSGLPNDRFFAVRPEGSVSTLKIQRTERGDSAVYLCASSLNPNRGTNTEAFFGQGTRLTVV.

In regard to this clone: The sample holds other DNA sequences that translate to the same CDR3. The V call is TRBV6-5, the J call TRBJ2-7, with a tentative D call TRBD2 (5 bases). The V and J ends lost 7 bases and 1 base respectively, with 8 bases between them. This CDR3 spans 12 amino acids. Germline-derived CDR1 and CDR2 are MNHEY and SVGAGI. The CDR3 spells CASIGDSYEQYF. The CDR3 DNA reads TGTGCCAGCATCGGGGATTCCTACGAGCAGTACTTC.